These T cell receptor beta chains were read from a single sample in a study of shared clonotypes between healthy human individuals. The table came from immunoSEQ multiplex PCR; TCRdb's copy has only in-frame clones and leaves some out. The sample has roughly 2.1 million clones, 85% to 95% seen once; the top ten hold roughly 1.8%. Sequenced sample: naive CD8+ T cells from PBMCs. The origin of the receptors is a man aged 18 to 35 in good health. Some clones in this sample may be carry-over from other donors' samples. CDR3s include the opening cysteine and the closing phenylalanine or tryptophan. A D gene is named only where the DNA matches it firmly.

CDR3 length: 14; D gene: NA; V gene: TRBV5-4; J gene: TRBJ1-1; CDR3 protein: CASSLGGLSTEAFF
CDR3 length: 14; D gene: NA; V gene: TRBV9; J gene: TRBJ2-2; CDR3 protein: CASSVGGNTGELFF
CDR3 length: 15; D gene: TRBD2; V gene: TRBV5-5; J gene: TRBJ2-7; CDR3 protein: CASSLLPSGSYEQYF
CDR3 length: 15; D gene: NA; V gene: TRBV19; J gene: TRBJ2-7; CDR3 protein: CASSIYYRGSYEQYF
CDR3 length: 15; D gene: NA; V gene: TRBV29-1; J gene: TRBJ1-1; CDR3 protein: CSVSQTGTPNTEAFF
CDR3 length: 15; D gene: TRBD1; V gene: TRBV9; J gene: TRBJ2-7; CDR3 protein: CASSVRQGESYEQYF
CDR3 length: 16; D gene: TRBD1; V gene: TRBV7-9; J gene: TRBJ2-3; CDR3 protein: CASSWPGTVSTDTQYF
CDR3 length: 17; D gene: NA; V gene: TRBV9; J gene: TRBJ2-1; CDR3 protein: CASSVGSGAGYGHEQFF
CDR3 length: 17; D gene: TRBD1; V gene: TRBV11-3; J gene: TRBJ2-1; CDR3 protein: CASSLEGRDRFYNEQFF
CDR3 length: 15; D gene: NA; V gene: TRBV19; J gene: TRBJ2-1; CDR3 protein: CASSTQEWYPYEQFF
CDR3 length: 14; D gene: TRBD1; V gene: TRBV4-2; J gene: TRBJ1-4; CDR3 protein: CASSLLDRNEKLFF
CDR3 length: 15; D gene: TRBD1; V gene: TRBV5-6; J gene: TRBJ1-2; CDR3 protein: CASSSGQGATYGYTF
CDR3 length: 15; D gene: NA; V gene: TRBV10-1; J gene: TRBJ2-7; CDR3 protein: CASSAYRELAYEQYF
CDR3 length: 14; D gene: NA; V gene: TRBV18; J gene: TRBJ1-2; CDR3 protein: CASSPPDINYGYTF
CDR3 length: 15; D gene: NA; V gene: TRBV5-6; J gene: TRBJ1-1; CDR3 protein: CASSFFRVLNTEAFF
CDR3 length: 13; D gene: TRBD1; V gene: TRBV12-5; J gene: TRBJ1-1; CDR3 protein: CASGLTGYGEAFF
CDR3 length: 14; D gene: TRBD1; V gene: TRBV2; J gene: TRBJ1-2; CDR3 protein: CASRTGQGWYGYTF
CDR3 length: 15; D gene: NA; V gene: TRBV18; J gene: TRBJ2-7; CDR3 protein: CASSPPGMGAYEQYF
CDR3 length: 13; D gene: NA; V gene: TRBV5-1; J gene: TRBJ1-5; CDR3 protein: CASSLEGRQPQHF
CDR3 length: 11; D gene: NA; V gene: TRBV10-2; J gene: TRBJ2-1; CDR3 protein: CASTSFNEQFF
CDR3 length: 17; D gene: NA; V gene: TRBV21-1; J gene: TRBJ2-2; CDR3 protein: CASSNLSRDSYTGELFF
CDR3 length: 16; D gene: NA; V gene: TRBV2; J gene: TRBJ1-5; CDR3 protein: CASSELGSYSNQPQHF
CDR3 length: 12; D gene: NA; V gene: TRBV29-1; J gene: TRBJ2-7; CDR3 protein: CSVQKTGYEQYF
CDR3 length: 15; D gene: NA; V gene: TRBV13; J gene: TRBJ2-7; CDR3 protein: CASGKGGESPYEQYF
CDR3 length: 13; D gene: NA; V gene: TRBV11-3; J gene: TRBJ1-1; CDR3 protein: CASSNKGEAEAFF
CDR3 length: 13; D gene: TRBD2; V gene: TRBV19; J gene: TRBJ2-1; CDR3 protein: CASSGREGDEQFF
CDR3 length: 15; D gene: TRBD1; V gene: TRBV27; J gene: TRBJ1-2; CDR3 protein: CASRYLQGTFYGYTF
CDR3 length: 17; D gene: TRBD1; V gene: TRBV28; J gene: TRBJ1-2; CDR3 protein: CASRLLRGTGANYGYTF
CDR3 length: 14; D gene: NA; V gene: TRBV27; J gene: TRBJ1-2; CDR3 protein: CASSPLGPYSGYTF
CDR3 length: 16; D gene: NA; V gene: TRBV28; J gene: TRBJ1-5; CDR3 protein: CASSLLGVLSNQPQHF
CDR3 length: 17; D gene: NA; V gene: TRBV2; J gene: TRBJ2-4; CDR3 protein: CASSAGTDPLAKNIQYF
CDR3 length: 15; D gene: NA; V gene: TRBV7-8; J gene: TRBJ1-2; CDR3 protein: CASSPSGRSLYGYTF
CDR3 length: 15; D gene: NA; V gene: TRBV19; J gene: TRBJ1-5; CDR3 protein: CASSTQGLYNQPQHF
CDR3 length: 15; D gene: TRBD1; V gene: TRBV5-8; J gene: TRBJ1-2; CDR3 protein: CASSERQGSPYGYTF
CDR3 length: 15; D gene: TRBD1; V gene: TRBV9; J gene: TRBJ2-1; CDR3 protein: CASSVRTGLDNEQFF
CDR3 length: 16; D gene: TRBD1; V gene: TRBV27; J gene: TRBJ2-1; CDR3 protein: CASRWTGFDKYNEQFF
CDR3 length: 14; D gene: NA; V gene: TRBV9; J gene: TRBJ2-7; CDR3 protein: CASSVGLGSREQYF
CDR3 length: 14; D gene: TRBD1; V gene: TRBV27; J gene: TRBJ2-7; CDR3 protein: CASRERTGLYEQYF
CDR3 length: 16; D gene: TRBD2; V gene: TRBV5-1; J gene: TRBJ2-7; CDR3 protein: CASSLDRTSGAYEQYF
CDR3 length: 19; D gene: TRBD2; V gene: TRBV6-1; J gene: TRBJ2-2; CDR3 protein: CASSVRVGGGRANTGELFF
CDR3 length: 14; D gene: NA; V gene: TRBV11-1; J gene: TRBJ2-5; CDR3 protein: CASSLSWGAETQYF
CDR3 length: 16; D gene: NA; V gene: TRBV25-1; J gene: TRBJ2-6; CDR3 protein: CASGGVHLSGANVLTF
CDR3 length: 14; D gene: TRBD1; V gene: TRBV2; J gene: TRBJ1-3; CDR3 protein: CARGTDNSGNTIYF
CDR3 length: 13; D gene: TRBD2; V gene: TRBV7-3; J gene: TRBJ2-7; CDR3 protein: CASSLGLAGEQYF
CDR3 length: 14; D gene: NA; V gene: TRBV29-1; J gene: TRBJ1-2; CDR3 protein: CSVEGTVANYGYTF
CDR3 length: 14; D gene: TRBD1; V gene: TRBV9; J gene: TRBJ1-5; CDR3 protein: CASSEGTVNQPQHF
CDR3 length: 16; D gene: TRBD2; V gene: TRBV11-2; J gene: TRBJ2-7; CDR3 protein: CASSPYPGTSGYEQYF
CDR3 length: 14; D gene: TRBD2; V gene: TRBV7-3; J gene: TRBJ2-5; CDR3 protein: CASSLFGGRETQYF
CDR3 length: 12; D gene: NA; V gene: TRBV13; J gene: TRBJ2-5; CDR3 protein: CASSPFQETQYF
CDR3 length: 19; D gene: TRBD2; V gene: TRBV4-1; J gene: TRBJ2-1; CDR3 protein: CASSHSGLAGIGISNEQFF
CDR3 length: 17; D gene: TRBD2; V gene: TRBV4-1; J gene: TRBJ2-1; CDR3 protein: CASSHPTGLAAYNEQFF
CDR3 length: 15; D gene: TRBD1; V gene: TRBV30; J gene: TRBJ1-1; CDR3 protein: CAWRRTRTGSPEAFF
CDR3 length: 14; D gene: NA; V gene: TRBV28; J gene: TRBJ2-3; CDR3 protein: CASSLFGRGDTQYF
CDR3 length: 16; D gene: TRBD2; V gene: TRBV7-9; J gene: TRBJ2-1; CDR3 protein: CASSLVPSGRHNEQFF
CDR3 length: 14; D gene: NA; V gene: TRBV7-2; J gene: TRBJ2-7; CDR3 protein: CASSLGGDMAEQYF